The TCR beta chain under discussion was sequenced for a study of cytomegalovirus exposure and HLA in healthy donors. Whole-study findings and limits: Indistinguishable V segments, including TRBV6-2 and TRBV6-3, were excluded. The authors enumerated 164 TCR beta chains as linked to cytomegalovirus. It was only CMV serostatus that was available as immune exposure information. Most of the CMV-associated TCR beta chains (in a later analysis) appeared to be HLA-restricted.

With 60 Vbeta and 13 Jbeta primers, the PCR was carried out. Assay: immunoSEQ multiplex PCR; the TCRdb copy retains only in-frame clones and omits some. The top ten hold approximately 2.3% of the sample, which has 150,000 to 200,000 clones, about four fifths seen once. This clone was picked up one time. The antigen is not known. This CDR3 comprises 14 residues. V dropped 6 bases and J dropped 2 bases, with 14 bases sitting between them. Germline CDR1 reads SGHNT; CDR2 reads YYREEE (reference sequence). The sequencing sample was made of PBMCs. The TCR comes from a male donor in good health and CMV-seronegative. The chain employs TRBV5-4 and TRBJ1-2, with D possibly being TRBD1 (5 bases). CDR3 sequence (DNA): TGTGCCAGCACCCCGGGGGGGAGAAACTATGGCTACACCTTC. The encoded protein is CASTPGGRNYGYTF.